The subject of this entry is one T cell receptor (beta chain). This record comes from a study of control samples from healthy donors and cancer patients. The CDR3 spans 15 residues. Germline CDR1 and CDR2: SGHRS and YFSETQ. V dropped 0 bases and J dropped 2 bases, with 9 bases sitting between them. Generated by immunoSEQ multiplex PCR, the TCRdb table keeps only in-frame clones and is missing some. The sample includes tens of thousands of clones, under 90% of them seen just once. The sample comprised PBMCs. The chain joins TRBV5-1 to TRBJ1-3; tentatively, D is TRBD1 (6 bases). The receptor was isolated from a woman aged 45 to 65 with colorectal cancer. DNA for the CDR3: TGCGCCAGCAGCTTGGAGAGGGGGACTGGAAACACCATATATTTT. Its protein is CASSLERGTGNTIYF.